This T cell receptor beta chain was identified during a study of T cell responses to AZD1222 COVID-19 vaccine. Study at large: Investigators merged groups given second doses at roughly 4 or roughly 12 weeks. Points from the study as a whole: In the spike-specific TCR repertoire, nearly half reportedly target unmutated variant regions. The span of vaccine-associated CD4 TCRs extended across spike, with dominance at 160-218 and 743-854. White British donors predominated, females outnumbered males, and clonal diversity was possibly underestimated.

Germline V CDR1 and CDR2: MGHDK, SYGVNS. Trimming removed 1 base at V and 1 base at J, with 17 bases between. The CDR3 is 17 residues long. Assay used: immunoSEQ multiplex PCR; TCRdb lists only in-frame clones, some missing. The table shows approximately 170,000 clones, with 75% to 90% occurring only once. As concerns this clone: As yet, its antigen is unknown.

This TCR was sampled from an adult in good health. This chain connects TRBV25-1 to TRBJ2-7, with D possibly being TRBD1 (5 bases). Sample: peripheral blood, taken on day 0 of AZD1222 vaccination. The CDR3 protein is CASSELGQGRPSYEQYF. The CDR3 coding sequence is TGTGCCAGCAGTGAATTGGGGCAGGGAAGACCTTCCTACGAGCAGTACTTC.